This entry features one T cell receptor (beta chain) sequence. Its antigen is still unknown. The germline CDR1 and CDR2 sequences are SNHLY and FYNNEI. Trimming took 7 bases from V and 5 from J, leaving 12 bases between them. The CDR3 is made up of 13 amino acids. In TCRdb, the 5' RACE reads were re-called with MiXCR into one record per CDR3 protein. In the table there are roughly 180,000 distinct CDR3 sequences, 11% of which are singletons. The data are from a study of T-cell memory formation after mild COVID-19. Turning to the study itself: TCR clusters mostly belonged to single donors.

General study findings and limits: CM and EM subsets held most contracting CD4+ clones; EMRA held CD8+ ones. Some clones that responded turned up in pre-infection memory, which suggests that cross-reactive memory joined in.

The rearrangement joins TRBV2 to TRBJ1-5; D remains ambiguous. Sequencing used PBMCs or a T cell subset sorted from them (not recorded which). The receptor comes from a man between 18 and 29 years old who had mild COVID-19 (a few samples of this study predate the infection). Cell type and time point are not known. CDR3 coding DNA: TGTGCCAGCATCTTTAGCGTAGATCAGCCCCAGCATTTT. This translates into CASIFSVDQPQHF.